Reported below is one T cell receptor beta chain. In the original processing: Nucleated cell number was recorded as an estimate derived from reference gene primer amplification. Sequencing used immunoSEQ multiplex PCR; TCRdb keeps in-frame clones, though not all of them. Clone size and V and J calls were adopted from that table, with D and trimming inferred from the DNA. The sample consists of approximately 140,000 clones, about nine tenths of them appearing once. The sample comes from a study of blood T cell repertoires in COVID-19. For the study at large: Samples came from the United States, Italy and Spain, spanning acute and convalescent COVID-19. The analysed material was cDNA or gDNA that came from T cells, B-cell-depleted T cells, or PBMCs.

The CDR3 runs to 17 residues. The V end was cut by 4 bases, the J end by 5 bases, with 22 bases between. Germline values: CDR1 MGHRA, CDR2 YSYEKL. The chain uses TRBV4-1 and TRBJ2-3, with a tentative D call TRBD2 (6 bases). Sequencing was carried out using peripheral blood. This receptor was taken from a woman aged 60-70 years with active or convalescent COVID-19. The CDR3 DNA reads as TGCGCCAGCAGCCCCGGGGGTTTGTTGGGGGTTCGAGATACGCAGTATTTT. Translation gives CASSPGGLLGVRDTQYF.